The present TCR beta chain was sequenced within a study of cytomegalovirus exposure and HLA in healthy donors. Overall study findings and caveats: For most TCR beta V segments, an earlier analysis put the productive rate at about 87% or about 30% of the time.

Details on this clone: What it binds is unknown.

The PCR contained 60 Vbeta and 13 Jbeta primers. Using immunoSEQ multiplex PCR, the repertoire was profiled, and TCRdb retains in-frame clones only, with some absent. Found here are 210,000 or so clones, roughly 80% of them singletons; the top ten hold approximately 2.1%. Trimming took off 2 bases at V and 9 bases at J, with 11 bases between the two ends. The CDR3 covers 13 residues. The germline V gene has CDR1 SNHLY and CDR2 FYNNEI. This receptor was obtained from a woman in her twenties or thirties in good health and CMV-seropositive. The chain recombines TRBV2 with TRBJ2-1, with a possible D match to TRBD2 (6 bases). The sequencing sample was made of PBMCs. CDR3 in amino acids: CASSEIRAGEQFF. In DNA form, the CDR3 reads TGTGCCAGCAGTGAAATTCGAGCGGGTGAGCAGTTCTTC.